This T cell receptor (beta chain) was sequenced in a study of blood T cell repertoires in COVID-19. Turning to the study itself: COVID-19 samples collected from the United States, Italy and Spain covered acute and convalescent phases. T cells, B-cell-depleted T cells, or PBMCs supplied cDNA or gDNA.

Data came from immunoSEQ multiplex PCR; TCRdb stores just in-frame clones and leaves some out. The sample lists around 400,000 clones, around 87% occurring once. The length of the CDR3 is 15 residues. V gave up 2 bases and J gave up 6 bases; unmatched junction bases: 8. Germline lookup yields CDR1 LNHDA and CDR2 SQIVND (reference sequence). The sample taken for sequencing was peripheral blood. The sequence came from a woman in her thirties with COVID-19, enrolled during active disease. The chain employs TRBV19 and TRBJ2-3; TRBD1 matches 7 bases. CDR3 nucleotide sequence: TGTGCCAGTAGTATATCGGGGACAGCCCCCGATACGCAGTATTTT. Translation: CASSISGTAPDTQYF.